The sequence of this T cell receptor (beta chain) was determined in a study of OX40 agonist ivuxolimab in advanced cancers. V lost 6 bases, J lost 5 bases, and 10 bases lay in between. Per germline, CDR1 KGHSH and CDR2 LQKENI. The CDR3 is 12 residues long. This clone occurred once. Sequencing was performed with immunoSEQ multiplex PCR; in TCRdb, only in-frame clones are kept and a portion is missing. The data show roughly 80,000 clones, with around 85% seen just once and 2% to 2.5% held by the top ten. The sequence was collected from an adult with an advanced solid tumor such as melanoma, head and neck, liver or kidney cancer. This chain uses TRBV18 with TRBJ2-5; D uncertain. Material: CD4+ or CD8+ T cells sorted from blood, obtained in a trial of the OX40 agonist ivuxolimab. The CDR3 protein is CASSLVGETQYF. DNA of the CDR3: TGTGCCAGCTCCCTGGTAGGGGAGACCCAGTACTTC.